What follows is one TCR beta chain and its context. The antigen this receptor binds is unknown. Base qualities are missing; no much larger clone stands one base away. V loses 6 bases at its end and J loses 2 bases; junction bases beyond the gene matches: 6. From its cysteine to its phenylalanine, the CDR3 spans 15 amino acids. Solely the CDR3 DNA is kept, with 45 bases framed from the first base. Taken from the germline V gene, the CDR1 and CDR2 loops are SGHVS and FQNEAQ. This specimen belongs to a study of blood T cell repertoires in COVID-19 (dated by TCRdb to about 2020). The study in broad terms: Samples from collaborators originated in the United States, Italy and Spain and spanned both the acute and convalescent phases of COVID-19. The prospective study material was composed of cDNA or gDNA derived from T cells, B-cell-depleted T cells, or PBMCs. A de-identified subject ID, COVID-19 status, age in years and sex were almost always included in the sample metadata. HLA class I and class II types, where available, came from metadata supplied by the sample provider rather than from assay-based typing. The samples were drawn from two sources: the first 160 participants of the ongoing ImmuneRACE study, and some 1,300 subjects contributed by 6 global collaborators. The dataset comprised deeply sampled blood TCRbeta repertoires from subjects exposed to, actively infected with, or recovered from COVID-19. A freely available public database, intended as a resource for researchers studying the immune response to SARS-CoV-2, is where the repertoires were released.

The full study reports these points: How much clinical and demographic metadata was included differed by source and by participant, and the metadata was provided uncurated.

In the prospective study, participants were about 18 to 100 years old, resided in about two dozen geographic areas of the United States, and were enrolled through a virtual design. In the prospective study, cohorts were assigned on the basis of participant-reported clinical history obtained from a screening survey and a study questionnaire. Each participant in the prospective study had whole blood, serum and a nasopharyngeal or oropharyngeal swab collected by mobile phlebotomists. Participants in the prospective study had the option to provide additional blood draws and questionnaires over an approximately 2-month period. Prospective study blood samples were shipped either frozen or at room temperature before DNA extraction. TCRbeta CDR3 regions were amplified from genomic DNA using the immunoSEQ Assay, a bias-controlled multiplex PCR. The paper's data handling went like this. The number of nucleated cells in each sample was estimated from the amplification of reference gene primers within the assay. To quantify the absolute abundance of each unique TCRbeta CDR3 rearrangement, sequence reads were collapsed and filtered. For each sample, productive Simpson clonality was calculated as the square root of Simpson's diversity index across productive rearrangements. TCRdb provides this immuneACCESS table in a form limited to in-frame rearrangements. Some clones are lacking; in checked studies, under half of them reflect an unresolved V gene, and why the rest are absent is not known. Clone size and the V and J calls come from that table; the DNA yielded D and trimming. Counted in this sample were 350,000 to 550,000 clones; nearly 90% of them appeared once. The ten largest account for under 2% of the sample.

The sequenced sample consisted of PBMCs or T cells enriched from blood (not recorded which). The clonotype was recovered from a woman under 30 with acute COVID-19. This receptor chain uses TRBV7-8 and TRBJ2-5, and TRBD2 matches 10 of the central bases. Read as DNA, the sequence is TGTGCCAGCAGTACTCCTAGCGGGGGACAAGAGACCCAGTACTTC. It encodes CASSTPSGGQETQYF.